These T cell receptor beta chains were read from a single sample in a study of shared clonotypes between healthy human individuals. The method was immunoSEQ multiplex PCR; TCRdb's version includes in-frame clones alone and lacks a portion of them. The profile shows approximately 1,500,000 clones, approximately 98% of them singletons. Sequenced input: naive CD4+ T cells sorted from blood. The origin of the receptors is a young man in good health. Both conserved end residues are part of each CDR3. D genes are given only for firm matches. Size tells how often a clone was seen (once, few, many) or the class of an expanded clone, and some rows leave it out.

clone size	D gene	CDR3 length	J gene	V gene	CDR3 DNA	CDR3 protein
-	-	15	TRBJ2-7	TRBV28	TGTGCCAGCAGTTTAATTGGGGGAGCCCCCCACGAGCAGTACTTC	CASSLIGGAPHEQYF
-	TRBD1	15	TRBJ2-7	TRBV7-8	TGTGCCAGCAGCTCAGCCAGAACAGGGGTCTACGAGCAGTACTTC	CASSSARTGVYEQYF
-	TRBD1	14	TRBJ1-1	TRBV7-9	TGTGCCAGCAGCATCCTGACAGGGAAGACTGAAGCTTTCTTT	CASSILTGKTEAFF
-	-	13	TRBJ1-1	TRBV7-3	TGTGCCAGCAGCTTATTGCTGGGAACTGAAGCTTTCTTT	CASSLLLGTEAFF
-	-	12	TRBJ2-7	TRBV7-8	TGTGCCAGCAGCACTAGGCCGTACGAGCAGTACTTC	CASSTRPYEQYF
-	-	12	TRBJ2-7	TRBV9	TGTGCCAGCAGCGTAGAAACAGGCGAGCAGTACTTC	CASSVETGEQYF
-	TRBD2	14	TRBJ2-3	TRBV6-5	TGTGCCAGCAGTCACCGGACTAGCCGGGATACGCAGTATTTT	CASSHRTSRDTQYF
-	TRBD2	14	TRBJ2-7	TRBV9	TGTGCCAGCAGCTATGCGACTAGCGGGAATGAGCAGTACTTC	CASSYATSGNEQYF
-	TRBD1	16	TRBJ1-5	TRBV2	TGTGCCAGCAGTCAAAGGGGGACAGAAATCAATCAGCCCCAGCATTTT	CASSQRGTEINQPQHF
-	-	18	TRBJ2-3	TRBV19	TGTGCCAGTAGTATAGGCCCCCGTGCGGGGATTAACACAGATACGCAGTATTTT	CASSIGPRAGINTDTQYF
once	-	15	TRBJ1-1	TRBV5-4	TGTGCCAGCAGCTTGGTGGCCGGCCAGAACACTGAAGCTTTCTTT	CASSLVAGQNTEAFF
-	-	16	TRBJ1-5	TRBV6-1	TGTGCCAGCAGTGCAGGGGCCGGCGATGGTAATCAGCCCCAGCATTTT	CASSAGAGDGNQPQHF
-	TRBD1	15	TRBJ1-1	TRBV5-8	TGTGCCAGCACCTTCCAGACAGGGAGTTACACTGAAGCTTTCTTT	CASTFQTGSYTEAFF
-	-	14	TRBJ2-3	TRBV29-1	TGCAGCGCCCTAGGGGTAACAAGCACAGATACGCAGTATTTT	CSALGVTSTDTQYF
-	TRBD1	15	TRBJ2-2	TRBV9	TGTGCCAGCAGCGTAGCGGGGACAGGGGCCGGGGAGCTGTTTTTT	CASSVAGTGAGELFF
-	TRBD1	13	TRBJ2-5	TRBV5-1	TGCGCCAGCAGCTGGGGGACAGAAGAGACCCAGTACTTC	CASSWGTEETQYF
-	TRBD1	15	TRBJ1-4	TRBV14	TGTGCCAGCAGCACAGGGGGAGTCACTAATGAAAAACTGTTTTTT	CASSTGGVTNEKLFF
-	TRBD1	14	TRBJ1-2	TRBV10-3	TGTGCCATCAGTGAGAAAGGGACAGGACTTGGCTACACCTTC	CAISEKGTGLGYTF
-	-	17	TRBJ2-3	TRBV6-1	TGTGCCAGCAGTGAAAACCCTTGGCGGGTCGGGACAGATACGCAGTATTTT	CASSENPWRVGTDTQYF
-	TRBD2	20	TRBJ2-1	TRBV5-1	TGCGCCAGCAGCTTGGATTCCCTCCGGACTAGCGGGAGCTCCTACAATGAGCAGTTCTTC	CASSLDSLRTSGSSYNEQFF
-	-	15	TRBJ1-5	TRBV7-8	TGTGCCAGCAGCTTAGCGGAGAGGAGCAATCAGCCCCAGCATTTT	CASSLAERSNQPQHF
-	TRBD2	18	TRBJ2-7	TRBV11-2	TGTGCCAGCAGCTACTGGGGACTAGCGGGCTCCCGCTCCTACGAGCAGTACTTC	CASSYWGLAGSRSYEQYF
-	-	15	TRBJ2-7	TRBV28	TGTGCCAGCAGTCCGCCAGGGTCCCGATACTACGAGCAGTACTTC	CASSPPGSRYYEQYF
-	TRBD2	15	TRBJ2-7	TRBV5-1	TGCGCCAGCAGAGGATTCTTAGCGGGAGACTACGAGCAGTACTTC	CASRGFLAGDYEQYF
-	-	14	TRBJ2-7	TRBV6-1	TGTGCCAGCAGTGACGGAGGGTGGCTCTACGAGCAGTACTTC	CASSDGGWLYEQYF
-	-	15	TRBJ2-3	TRBV2	TGTGCCAGCAGTCTACAGGGAAGAGGCACAGATACGCAGTATTTT	CASSLQGRGTDTQYF
-	TRBD1	15	TRBJ1-1	TRBV30	TGTGCCTGTAAACTGGGGACAGGGGATTACACTGAAGCTTTCTTT	CACKLGTGDYTEAFF
-	-	12	TRBJ1-5	TRBV7-2	TGTGCCAGCAGCGTCGGGTATCAGCCCCAGCATTTT	CASSVGYQPQHF
-	-	15	TRBJ2-1	TRBV5-6	TGTGCCAGCAGCCAGGGACTGGACTCCTACAATGAGCAGTTCTTC	CASSQGLDSYNEQFF